One T cell receptor (beta chain) is described in this entry. Clinical history as reported by participants underpinned cohort assignment. The V and J ends lost 4 bases and 2 bases, in that order; junction bases with no gene match: 2. The CDR3 contains 15 residues. CDR1 SGHAT and CDR2 FQNNGV come from the germline V gene. Method: immunoSEQ multiplex PCR; TCRdb's copy keeps in-frame clones and lacks some. The repertoire holds fewer than 350,000 clones, with about nine tenths as singletons. This record belongs to a study of blood T cell repertoires in COVID-19. This clonotype was obtained from a middle-aged woman with acute COVID-19. What was sequenced was PBMCs or T cells enriched from blood (not recorded which). The chain employs TRBV11-2 and TRBJ2-1; 10 nucleotides match TRBD2. CDR3 sequence: CASSSLAGAYNEQFF. The CDR3 DNA reads TGTGCCAGCAGCTCCCTAGCGGGAGCCTACAATGAGCAGTTCTTC.